This T cell receptor (beta chain) came from a study of beta chain features in type 1 diabetes. From germline, CDR1 is MDHEN and CDR2 SYDVKM. This CDR3 contains 15 residues. Trimming at V came to 7 bases and at J to 5 bases, leaving 10 bases not matched to a gene. The authors reverse transcribed all of the isolated RNA, so sequencing captured expressed TCRB transcripts. Measured with immunoSEQ multiplex PCR; TCRdb has only the in-frame clones, and not every one. The sample holds almost 350,000 clones, roughly 8% seen once. This clone was observed a few times. The target antigen is unknown. Study conclusions and caveats: Sequencing of cDNA might inflate the share of cells that strongly express TCR. Compared with healthy donors, patients appeared to share more similar naive, central memory and regulatory TCRB repertoires. A pattern of fewer insertions and more deletions at VDJ junctions was seen in type 1 diabetes patients.

This TCR derives from a woman aged 18-29 years in good health. This rearrangement joins TRBV28 to TRBJ1-2, with 10 bases aligning to TRBD1. Sequencing was carried out using central memory CD4+ T cells from blood. CDR3 loop: CASNPRGQGSYGYTF. The CDR3 DNA is TGTGCCAGCAATCCTAGGGGACAGGGGTCTTATGGCTACACCTTC.